These T cell receptor beta chains were read from a single sample in a study of blood T cells in healthy people across ages. A single record per CDR3 protein comes from TCRdb applying MiXCR to the 5' RACE reads. The sample carries some 1.7 million distinct CDR3 sequences, 28% recorded once. The sample comprised blood. The receptors were gathered from a woman between 25 and 40 years old in good health. The CDR3 runs from the conserved cysteine through the conserved F or W. A D gene is named only where the DNA matches it firmly. Some rows have no size entry. The others give once, few or many, or a class for an expanded clone.

size	D	V	J	CDR3	DNA
many	.	TRBV10-2	TRBJ2-4	CASSVDTGNIQYF	TGCGCCAGCAGCGTCGATACTGGGAACATTCAGTACTTC
many	.	TRBV7-2	TRBJ2-7	CASSLGTQGSYEQYF	TGTGCCAGCAGCTTGGGAACCCAGGGCTCCTACGAGCAGTACTTC
.	TRBD1	TRBV29-1	TRBJ2-1	CSVRGGFSYNEQFF	TGCAGCGTTCGAGGGGGCTTCTCCTACAATGAGCAGTTCTTC
.	.	TRBV2	TRBJ2-3	CASRIGLLPTDTQYF	TGTGCCAGCAGAATCGGACTGCTACCCACAGATACGCAGTATTTT
few	.	TRBV6-1	TRBJ1-4	CASSEAWGAIGEKLFF	TGTGCCAGCAGTGAAGCGTGGGGGGCGATCGGTGAAAAACTGTTTTTT
many	.	TRBV20-1	TRBJ2-4	CSAMTELAKNIQYF	TGCAGTGCCATGACAGAACTAGCCAAAAACATTCAGTACTTC
.	TRBD1	TRBV20-1	TRBJ2-1	CSARRDRAYNEQFF	TGCAGTGCTAGACGGGACAGAGCTTACAATGAGCAGTTCTTC
.	.	TRBV5-1	TRBJ2-1	CASTGPSSYNEQFF	TGCGCCAGCACCGGCCCCAGCTCCTACAATGAGCAGTTCTTC
.	.	TRBV4-3	TRBJ1-2	CASSQDLHSEYGYTF	TGCGCCAGCAGCCAAGATTTGCACTCTGAGTATGGCTACACCTTC
few	.	TRBV29-1	TRBJ2-2	CSVERWGTGELFF	TGCAGCGTTGAAAGATGGGGGACCGGGGAGCTGTTTTTT
.	.	TRBV6-2/TRBV6-3	TRBJ2-3	CTSSWQDTDTQYF	TGTACCAGCAGCTGGCAGGACACAGATACGCAGTATTTT
few	.	TRBV3-1	TRBJ2-4	CASSPSGGTKNIQYF	TGTGCCAGCAGCCCCTCCGGAGGAACCAAAAACATTCAGTACTTC
.	.	TRBV19	TRBJ1-2	CTTRECYGYTF	TGTACCACACGAGAGTGCTATGGCTACACCTTC